The 9 T cell receptor beta chains below were found in one sample sequenced in a study of T cell repertoires in cytomegalovirus infection. TCRdb called the reads again in MiXCR, with one record for every CDR3 protein. The sample includes over 250,000 distinct CDR3 sequences, about 20% seen only once; the top ten take under 25%. Their antigen targets remain unknown. The starting material was cultured PBMCs, obtained from culture after CMV antigen stimulation. These receptors originate from a human donor in good health (CMV status not recorded). Some clones in this sample may be carry-over from other donors' samples.

This CDR3 is CASLPSGQGGNEQFF. CDR3 coding DNA: TGTGCCAGCCTCCCCTCCGGACAGGGAGGCAATGAGCAGTTCTTC. The chain is built from TRBV7-9 and TRBJ2-1; 8 nucleotides line up with TRBD1. The CDR3 runs 15 residues. Germline loops: CDR1 SEHNR, CDR2 FQNEAQ (reference sequence). V gave up 8 bases and J gave up 6 bases; unmatched junction bases: 12.

The chain has TRBV10-3 and TRBJ1-5; 8 bases are shared with TRBD1. CDR1 and CDR2 (germline): ENHRY, SYGVKD. Germline trimming cut 6 bases from V and 6 bases from J; bases unmatched to any gene: 4. The CDR3 consists of 13 residues. The CDR3 spells CAISPGGGQPQHF. CDR3 coding DNA: TGTGCCATCAGCCCAGGGGGCGGTCAGCCCCAGCATTTT.

In its sample, this clonotype was seen a few times. The chain joins TRBV28 to TRBJ1-1; the match to TRBD1 covers 7 bases. V shed 2 bases and J 4 bases; nucleotides not matched to a gene: 7. The CDR3 length is 15 residues. CDR1 is MDHEN, CDR2 SYDVKM, per germline. CDR3 in amino acids: CASSLDTGEVTEAFF. CDR3 in DNA: TGTGCCAGCAGTTTAGACACAGGGGAGGTCACTGAAGCTTTCTTT.

This clonotype has a count of ten or more. The rearrangement joins TRBV7-2 to TRBJ1-5; unclear D gene. The CDR3 totals 12 residues. Trimming left V 1 base short and J 6 bases short, with 4 bases between. The germline gives CDR1 SGHTA, CDR2 FQGNSA. The CDR3 DNA is TGTGCCAGCAGCTTAGTTGGTCAGCCCCAGCATTTT. It encodes CASSLVGQPQHF.

The table lists this clonotype with a few counts. This sequence joins TRBV27 and TRBJ1-2, with 12 bases lining up with TRBD1. The CDR3 runs 15 residues. The J segment lost 7 bases and the V segment lost 8 bases, leaving 11 bases of the junction unmatched. The V gene's germline CDR1 is MNHEY and CDR2 SMNVEV (reference sequence). CDR3 protein: CASHRLGQGASGYTF. Here the CDR3 DNA reads TGTGCCAGCCATCGCCTGGGACAGGGGGCGAGTGGCTACACCTTC.

This chain connects TRBV10-3 to TRBJ2-7; 7 bases match TRBD2. V shed 4 bases and J 3 bases; nucleotides not matched to a gene: 9. Germline V CDR1 and CDR2: ENHRY, SYGVKD. This CDR3 has 15 amino acids. For the CDR3, the DNA is TGTGCCATCAGTGGGGTGGGAGGGCCAGTCTACGAGCAGTACGTC. This translates into CAISGVGGPVYEQYV.

The chain has TRBV28 and TRBJ2-1, with 10 bases that match TRBD2. Germline CDR1 reads MDHEN; CDR2 reads SYDVKM. CDR3 size: 13 residues. V lost 2 bases to trimming and J lost 13 bases; unmatched junction nucleotides: 5. Here the CDR3 DNA reads TGTGCCAGCAGTTTACCAGAGCGGGAGGGCCAGTTCTTC. This gives the protein CASSLPEREGQFF. The whole variable domain, filled in from reference TRBV28 and TRBJ2-1, reads DVKVTQSSRYLVKRTGEKVFLECVQDMDHENMFWYRQDPGLGLRLIYFSYDVKMKEKGDIPEGYSVSREKKERFSLILESASTNQTSMYLCASSLPEREGQFFGPGTRLTVL.

This clonotype was recorded at least ten times. The chain employs TRBV7-9 and TRBJ1-4; TRBD1 aligns across 12 bases. Germline V gives CDR1 SEHNR, CDR2 FQNEAQ (reference sequence). CDR3 size: 18 residues. With 5 bases clipped from V and 7 bases from J, the junction kept 14 bases outside the gene matches. The CDR3 spells CASSSRDRGPSGAEKLFF. CDR3 bases: TGTGCCAGCAGCAGCCGGGACAGGGGGCCCTCCGGAGCTGAAAAACTGTTTTTT.

Only a few counts were recorded for this clonotype. V usage is TRBV19 and J usage is TRBJ2-2; perhaps D is TRBD1 or TRBD2 (5 bases each). There are 14 residues in the CDR3. Trimming stripped 9 bases from V and 6 bases from J, with 17 bases between. The V gene's germline CDR1 is LNHDA and CDR2 SQIVND (reference sequence). The CDR3 region has the DNA TGTGCCAGCGCGGAGAGGGGAGTAGCCGGGGAGCTGTTTTTT. This codes for CASAERGVAGELFF.